This T cell receptor (beta chain) emerged from a study of technical replicates of blood from a few donors. Here immunoSEQ multiplex PCR was the method, and the copy in TCRdb shows in-frame clones only, minus some. Counted here are approximately 17,000 clones, approximately 89% occurring once; the ten biggest clones make up approximately 10%. Trimming at V came to 2 bases and at J to 0 bases, leaving 11 bases not matched to a gene. From germline, CDR1 is SGHRS and CDR2 YFSETQ. The CDR3 has 18 residues. This receptor was obtained from a human donor in good health. The sequencing input was PBMCs. The V call is TRBV5-1, the J call TRBJ1-1; 9 nucleotides agree with TRBD1. CDR3 protein: CASSLTLGQGLLNTEAFF. CDR3 coding DNA: TGCGCCAGCAGCTTAACTTTGGGACAGGGTCTTTTGAACACTGAAGCTTTCTTT. Supplemented by reference TRBV5-1 and TRBJ1-1, the full variable domain reads KAGVTQTPRYLIKTRGQQVTLSCSPISGHRSVSWYQQTPGQGLQFLFEYFSETQRNKGNFPGRFSGRQFSNSRSEMNVSTLELGDSALYLCASSLTLGQGLLNTEAFFGQGTRLTVV.